Reported below is one T cell receptor (beta chain). CDR1 SQVTM and CDR2 ANQGSEA come from the germline V gene. The CDR3 consists of 15 residues. Trimming removed 7 bases at V and 1 base at J, with 19 bases between. This sample is drawn from a study of blood T cell repertoires in COVID-19. Study-level information: The analysed material was cDNA or gDNA that came from T cells, B-cell-depleted T cells, or PBMCs.

Libraries were prepared by immunoSEQ multiplex PCR; TCRdb keeps only in-frame clonotypes and omits some of them. The sample yields about 300,000 clones, more than 80% seen once. V usage is TRBV29-1 and J usage is TRBJ1-1; tentatively, D is TRBD1 (6 bases). The sample comprised peripheral blood. The sequence derives from a man between 18 and 35 years old who had recovered from COVID-19. The CDR3 sequence is CSGKGGLDRNTEAFF. CDR3 sequence (DNA): TGCAGCGGGAAGGGGGGGCTGGATAGGAACACTGAAGCTTTCTTT.